These T cell receptor beta chains were read from a single sample in a study of T cell repertoires in cytomegalovirus infection. MiXCR was run by TCRdb on the reads, yielding one entry per CDR3 protein. Among some 300,000 distinct CDR3 sequences listed, roughly 9.3% were seen once. The sequencing input was PBMCs. Every receptor here comes from a human donor in good health (CMV status not recorded). Some clones in this sample may be carry-over from other donors' samples. CDR3s include the opening cysteine and the closing phenylalanine or tryptophan. A D gene is named only where the DNA matches it firmly. Rows give clone size only sometimes, using once, few, many, or a class for an expanded clone.

>many|TRBJ2-1|NA|TRBV28
TGTGCCAGCAGTTTGTTGGGGTTTGAGGGCAATGAGCAGTTCTTC
CASSLLGFEGNEQFF
>many|TRBJ1-4|TRBD1|TRBV12-3/TRBV12-4
TGTGCCAGCAGTTTAACAGGGGCGCAGGCTAATGAAAAACTGTTTTTT
CASSLTGAQANEKLFF
>NA|TRBJ1-1|NA|TRBV6-2/TRBV6-3
TGTGCCAGCATCTCATTCGGCGGGAACACTGAAGCTTTCTTT
CASISFGGNTEAFF
>many|TRBJ2-1|TRBD2|TRBV7-2
TGTGCCAGCAGCTTAGGGGGGGGACCCCCTAGGAATGAGCAGTTCTTC
CASSLGGGPPRNEQFF
>few|TRBJ2-5|NA|TRBV28
TGTGCCAGCAGTCAGACGGGGTTTGCGGGTGACGAGACCCAGTACTTC
CASSQTGFAGDETQYF
>many|TRBJ2-5|NA|TRBV5-1
TGCGCCAGCAGCTTGGGACAGTACCAAGAGACCCAGTACTTC
CASSLGQYQETQYF
>few|TRBJ2-6|NA|TRBV6-2/TRBV6-3
TGTGCCAGCAGAACACACTTCTCTGGGGCCAACGTCCTGACTTTC
CASRTHFSGANVLTF
>many|TRBJ2-1|NA|TRBV27
TGTGCCAGCAGCTCTGGACAGACCTACAATGAGCAGTTCTTC
CASSSGQTYNEQFF
>many|TRBJ1-1|NA|TRBV28
TGTGCCAGCAGTCCGCCGCTGGGGGTGAACACTGAAGCTTTCTTT
CASSPPLGVNTEAFF
>many|TRBJ2-5|NA|TRBV2
TGTGCCAGCAGTGGTCTCGGGGGCCAAGAGACCCAGTACTTC
CASSGLGGQETQYF
>many|TRBJ1-1|NA|TRBV20-1
TGCAGTGCTAGAGATCCTGAGGGGATGAACACTGAAGCTTTCTTT
CSARDPEGMNTEAFF
>once|TRBJ1-3|NA|TRBV28
TGTGCCAGCAGTGGGGGACATATTAGGACCATATATTTT
CASSGGHIRTIYF
>NA|TRBJ1-1|TRBD1|TRBV7-9
TGTGCCAGCAGCTTAAGGACAGGGGGCCTGGGCCCTGAAGCTTTCTTT
CASSLRTGGLGPEAFF
>NA|TRBJ1-5|NA|TRBV6-6
TGTGCCAGCAGTGACCCGGGTCAAAATCAGCCCCAGCATTTT
CASSDPGQNQPQHF
>NA|TRBJ2-2|TRBD1|TRBV20-1
TGCAGTGCTAGGGCGACAGGGACCAACACCGGGGAGCTGTTTTTT
CSARATGTNTGELFF
>many|TRBJ2-7|TRBD2|TRBV6-2/TRBV6-3
TGTGCCAGCAGTTACGGGACTAGCGGGGGACCCTACGAGCAGTACTTC
CASSYGTSGGPYEQYF
>many|TRBJ2-1|NA|TRBV12-3/TRBV12-4
TGTGCCAGCAGTGTCCTTAGACCCAATGAGCAGTTCTTC
CASSVLRPNEQFF
>few|TRBJ2-3|TRBD2|TRBV10-3
TGTGCCATCAGACTAGCGGGGGTCACAGATACGCAGTATTTT
CAIRLAGVTDTQYF
>many|TRBJ1-1|TRBD1|TRBV12-3/TRBV12-4
TGTGCCAGCAGCCGGACCGGGACAGGGGAGAACACTGAAGCTTTCTTT
CASSRTGTGENTEAFF
>many|TRBJ1-5|NA|TRBV28
TGTGCCAGCAGTCCGTACAGGGACAATCAGCCCCAGCATTTT
CASSPYRDNQPQHF
>many|TRBJ2-2|TRBD2|TRBV2
TGTGCCAGCAAGAAGGATAGCGGGGGGGCCGGGGAGCTGTTTTTT
CASKKDSGGAGELFF
>NA|TRBJ1-2|NA|TRBV6-6
TGTGCCAGCTCGGAGGGGGGCACCTTAGAACGATCTAACTATGGCTACACCTTC
CASSEGGTLERSNYGYTF
>NA|TRBJ2-3|NA|TRBV2
TGTGCCAGTTCCAGGTCGGTTCCAACAGATACGCAGTATTTT
CASSRSVPTDTQYF
>few|TRBJ2-5|NA|TRBV5-8
TGTGCCAGCAGCTTGGGTAGTGGGGTTCAAGAGACCCAGTACTTC
CASSLGSGVQETQYF
>many|TRBJ2-2|TRBD1|TRBV12-3/TRBV12-4
TGTGCCAGCAGTTTTCGGACAGGGGGCACCGGGGAGCTGTTTTTT
CASSFRTGGTGELFF
>NA|TRBJ2-2|NA|TRBV7-9
TGTGCCATCGTTTATTCCGGTTCCCGGGACCTTCCCGGGGAGCTGTTTTTT
CAIVYSGSRDLPGELFF
>NA|TRBJ2-1|NA|TRBV20-1
TGCAGTGCTGGACCCCTGAGCTCCTACAATGAGCAGTTCTTC
CSAGPLSSYNEQFF
>many|TRBJ1-2|NA|TRBV7-2
TGTGCCAGCAGCCCCGGGTTCGGAGGCTACACCTTC
CASSPGFGGYTF
>NA|TRBJ1-3|TRBD1|TRBV28
TGTGCCAGCACGGGACAGCTGAGCTCTGGAAACACCATATATTTT
CASTGQLSSGNTIYF
>many|TRBJ2-3|TRBD1|TRBV7-2
TGTGCCAGCCGACGACAGGGTGGCACAGATACGCAGTATTTT
CASRRQGGTDTQYF
>NA|TRBJ1-2|TRBD1|TRBV19
TGTGCCAGTAGCAGGAAAGGACAGGGTGAAGGCTATGGCTACACCTTC
CASSRKGQGEGYGYTF
>few|TRBJ1-2|TRBD1|TRBV25-1
TGTGCCAGCAGTGACTACGACAGGGGGAACTATGGCTACACCTTC
CASSDYDRGNYGYTF
>many|TRBJ1-2|NA|TRBV6-5
TGTGCCAGCAGTTACTCGATGGGGCCCAATGGCTACACCTTC
CASSYSMGPNGYTF
>many|TRBJ2-2|NA|TRBV6-5
TGTGCCAGCAGTTACGATGGCGGGGAGCTGTTTTTT
CASSYDGGELFF
>few|TRBJ2-5|NA|TRBV20-1
TGCAGTGCTAGAGTTCAGTTGGGGACCCAGTACTTC
CSARVQLGTQYF
>many|TRBJ1-6|NA|TRBV3-1
TGTGCCAGCAGAGGGACGGATAATTCACCCCTCCACTTT
CASRGTDNSPLHF
>NA|TRBJ1-2|NA|TRBV7-9
TGTGCCAGCACCGATTACAAAGGTGGCTACACCTTC
CASTDYKGGYTF
>many|TRBJ2-1|TRBD2|TRBV7-9
TGTGCCAGCAGCGAGACTAGCCGTGAGCAGTTCTTC
CASSETSREQFF
>NA|TRBJ2-1|NA|TRBV6-5
TGTGCCAGCAGCCCCCTCACAGGTATCTCCTACGATGAGCAGTTCTTC
CASSPLTGISYDEQFF
>many|TRBJ2-1|TRBD1|TRBV15
TGTGCCACCAGCAGGGGGGACAGGGCTTGGGCCAATGAGCAGTTCTTC
CATSRGDRAWANEQFF
>few|TRBJ2-1|NA|TRBV5-6
TGTGCCAGCAGCGGGACGGGACGGCTTCTTCCCTACAATGAGCAGTTCTTC
CASSGTGRLLPYNEQFF
>many|TRBJ2-1|NA|TRBV28
TGTGCCAGCAGTTTATACTCGGGTGAGCAGTTCTTC
CASSLYSGEQFF
>NA|TRBJ2-2|NA|TRBV28
TGTGCCAGCAGCCTGTTAGCACAGGGAAATCCCGGGGAGCTGTTTTTT
CASSLLAQGNPGELFF
>many|TRBJ2-3|TRBD2|TRBV28
TGTGCCACCTTGTTCCGGGGGGTCTCAGATACGCAGTATTTT
CATLFRGVSDTQYF